This is a list of T cell receptor beta chains from one sample in a study of shared clonotypes between healthy human individuals. Here immunoSEQ multiplex PCR was the method, and the copy in TCRdb shows in-frame clones only, minus some. The table lists some 1 million clones, 75% of them singletons. The sequenced sample was memory CD4+ T cells sorted from blood. The receptors derive from a man aged 18 to 30 in good health. Both conserved end residues are part of each CDR3. The D gene is left open where the match is weak. Rows give clone size only sometimes, using once, few, many, or a class for an expanded clone.

V gene,J gene,clone size,D gene,CDR3 DNA,CDR3 protein
TRBV7-2,TRBJ2-7,-,TRBD2,TGTGCCAGCAGCTTAGCCACTAGCGGGAGGGCAACCTACGAGCAGTACTTC,CASSLATSGRATYEQYF
TRBV9,TRBJ1-2,-,-,TGTGCCAGCAGCGTAGAACCGGGGGGGAGTACGGATGGCTACACCTTC,CASSVEPGGSTDGYTF
TRBV6-5,TRBJ2-2,many,TRBD2,TGTGCCAGCAGTGACTCGGGGGGGAACACCGGGGAGCTGTTTTTT,CASSDSGGNTGELFF
TRBV10-3,TRBJ1-6,-,-,TGTGCCATAGGGACTTCTGGGAGCTCCTATAATTCACCCCTCCACTTT,CAIGTSGSSYNSPLHF
TRBV27,TRBJ2-7,-,-,TGTGCCAGCAGTAACCTGAGGCGCGAGCAGTACTTC,CASSNLRREQYF
TRBV4-3,TRBJ2-1,once,TRBD2,TGCGCCAGCAGCCAAGCCGGACTAGCCGGCAATGAGCAGTTCTTC,CASSQAGLAGNEQFF
TRBV5-4,TRBJ1-1,-,-,TGTGCCAGCAGCTTGGAGGTGAACACTGAAGCTTTCTTT,CASSLEVNTEAFF
TRBV5-1,TRBJ1-3,-,-,TGCGCCAGCAGCTTTTCCGGGACATCTGGAAACACCATATATTTT,CASSFSGTSGNTIYF
TRBV27,TRBJ2-3,-,TRBD2,TGTGCCACACGGCTAGCGGGCACAGATACGCAGTATTTT,CATRLAGTDTQYF
TRBV15,TRBJ1-2,-,TRBD1,TGTGCCACCAGCAAGGGACAGGCCTATGGCTACACCTTC,CATSKGQAYGYTF
TRBV11-2,TRBJ2-7,-,-,TGTGCCAGCAGCCCTAGGGGGTGGGAGGGCTACGAGCAGTACTTC,CASSPRGWEGYEQYF
TRBV5-6,TRBJ2-3,many,-,TGTGCCAGCAGCTTTTTCTCCGGCACAGATACGCAGTATTTT,CASSFFSGTDTQYF
TRBV5-4,TRBJ2-3,-,-,TGTGCCAGCAGCTTGCAGAGCACAGATACGCAGTATTTT,CASSLQSTDTQYF
TRBV14,TRBJ1-4,-,-,TGTGCCAGCAGCGTTCGAGTACCGGGAGATGAAAAACTGTTTTTT,CASSVRVPGDEKLFF
TRBV11-3,TRBJ2-2,-,-,TGTGCCAGCAGGCAGGGATCCGGGGAGCTGTTTTTT,CASRQGSGELFF
TRBV11-1,TRBJ2-3,-,-,TGTGCCAGCAGCTTACAGGGAGTTACAGATACGCAGTATTTT,CASSLQGVTDTQYF
TRBV30,TRBJ2-7,-,-,TGTGCCTGGAGTGTAGGTCGGTCAGAGTACGAGCAGTACTTC,CAWSVGRSEYEQYF
TRBV9,TRBJ1-3,few,TRBD1,TGTGCCAGCAGCGAGGGACAGGGCGGAGGAAACACCATATATTTT,CASSEGQGGGNTIYF
TRBV28,TRBJ2-1,-,TRBD1,TGTGCCAGCAACCCCGGCCAGGGGGTGTCCTACAATGAGCAGTTCTTC,CASNPGQGVSYNEQFF
TRBV6-1,TRBJ1-1,-,-,TGTGCCAGCAGTGGATTAGGGTCCGTGAACACTGAAGCTTTCTTT,CASSGLGSVNTEAFF
TRBV2,TRBJ2-3,-,TRBD2,TGTGCCAGCAGAACTAGCGTAGAAACAGATACGCAGTATTTT,CASRTSVETDTQYF
TRBV2,TRBJ2-6,-,-,TGTGCCAGCTTCCCCCCCGGGGCCAACGTCCTGACTTTC,CASFPPGANVLTF
TRBV7-3,TRBJ2-7,few,-,TGTGCCAGCAGCTTAGGCGTAACCTACGAGCAGTACTTC,CASSLGVTYEQYF
TRBV2,TRBJ2-2,-,-,TGTGCCAGCACCCTGAAGGGGGGGCATGGCGGGGAGCTGTTTTTT,CASTLKGGHGGELFF
TRBV30,TRBJ2-5,-,-,TGTGCCTGGAGTGGTCCTCCAGAGGCCCAGTACTTC,CAWSGPPEAQYF
TRBV11-2,TRBJ1-3,-,-,TGTGCCAGCAGAGCTCAGGCGCCCGATCCGAGAAACACCATATATTTT,CASRAQAPDPRNTIYF
TRBV6-1,TRBJ1-1,many,-,TGTGCCAGCAGTGCGGTAACAACAGGGTTAAACACTGAAGCTTTCTTT,CASSAVTTGLNTEAFF
TRBV5-1,TRBJ2-2,-,-,TGCGCCAGCGACGGCGGATCGAACACCGGGGAGCTGTTTTTT,CASDGGSNTGELFF
TRBV5-1,TRBJ2-2,-,-,TGCGCCAGCAGCTTGGGTTCGGCTGGGCCGAACACCGGGGAGCTGTTTTTT,CASSLGSAGPNTGELFF
TRBV28,TRBJ1-1,-,TRBD1,TGTGCCAGCAGACCAAGACAGGGCTGGGACACTGAAGCTTTCTTT,CASRPRQGWDTEAFF
TRBV28,TRBJ1-4,-,-,TGTGCCAGCAGTTTTCTGCTTGGTTCTGAAAAACTGTTTTTT,CASSFLLGSEKLFF
TRBV9,TRBJ2-3,-,TRBD1,TGTGCCAGCAGCCCCGGACAGGGGGCTAGCACAGATACGCAGTATTTT,CASSPGQGASTDTQYF